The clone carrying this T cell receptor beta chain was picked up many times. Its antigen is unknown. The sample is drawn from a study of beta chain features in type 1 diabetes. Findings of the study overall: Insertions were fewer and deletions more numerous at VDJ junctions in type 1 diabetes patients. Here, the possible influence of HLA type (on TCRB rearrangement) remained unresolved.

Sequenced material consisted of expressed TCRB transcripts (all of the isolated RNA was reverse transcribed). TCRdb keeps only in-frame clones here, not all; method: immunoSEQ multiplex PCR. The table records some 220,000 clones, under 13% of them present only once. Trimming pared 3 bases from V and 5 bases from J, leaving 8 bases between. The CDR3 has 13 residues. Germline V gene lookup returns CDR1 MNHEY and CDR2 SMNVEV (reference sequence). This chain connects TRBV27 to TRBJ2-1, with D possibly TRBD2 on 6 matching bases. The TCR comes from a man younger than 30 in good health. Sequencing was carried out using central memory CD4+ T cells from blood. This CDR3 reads CASSLDYNNEQFF. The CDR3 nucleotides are TGTGCCAGCAGTTTGGACTACAACAATGAGCAGTTCTTC.